This is a list of T cell receptor beta chains from one sample in a study of response to subunit inactivated influenza vaccine. Using its own MiXCR run on the RT-PCR reads, TCRdb lists one record per CDR3 protein. This sample has 630,000 or so distinct CDR3 sequences, with approximately 14% found just once. Sequenced material: PBMCs from blood, taken 11 to 12 days after vaccination. The receptor set was obtained from a man in his forties or fifties who received an inactivated influenza vaccine. Each CDR3 is given without its conserved first and last residue. Each record gives: J gene, V gene, CDR3 protein.

j_gene: TRBJ2-7
v_gene: TRBV6-1
CDR3aa: ASRATSGEIYEQY

j_gene: TRBJ2-3
v_gene: TRBV27
CDR3aa: ATGWGGADTQY

j_gene: TRBJ2-7
v_gene: TRBV2
CDR3aa: ASSEGINSYEQY

j_gene: TRBJ2-5
v_gene: TRBV21-1
CDR3aa: ASSKILVETQY

j_gene: TRBJ2-7
v_gene: TRBV4-2
CDR3aa: ASSQEVQPEQY

j_gene: TRBJ2-5
v_gene: TRBV6-5
CDR3aa: ASSSQEIRLAGKETQY

j_gene: TRBJ2-2
v_gene: TRBV7-3
CDR3aa: ASSLLGAGNTGELF

j_gene: TRBJ2-3
v_gene: TRBV20-1
CDR3aa: SASLSSGLTDTQY

j_gene: TRBJ1-2
v_gene: TRBV7-2
CDR3aa: ASSFLPVKTNYGYT